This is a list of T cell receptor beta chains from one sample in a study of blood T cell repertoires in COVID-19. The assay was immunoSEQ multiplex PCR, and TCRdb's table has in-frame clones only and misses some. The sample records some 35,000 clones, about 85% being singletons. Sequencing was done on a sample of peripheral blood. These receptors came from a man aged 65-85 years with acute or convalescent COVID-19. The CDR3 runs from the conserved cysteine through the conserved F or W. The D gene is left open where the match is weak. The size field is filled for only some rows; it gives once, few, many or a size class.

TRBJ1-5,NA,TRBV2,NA,TGTGCCAGCAGTGAAGCCGGGGTCGGGCAGCCCCAGCATTTT,CASSEAGVGQPQHF
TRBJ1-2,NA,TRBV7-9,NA,TGTGCCAGCAGCTTAGAGATCGGGGGCTATGGCTACACCTTC,CASSLEIGGYGYTF
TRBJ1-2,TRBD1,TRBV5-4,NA,TGTGCCAGCAGCTTGACCCCTAAGGACAGGGGTGGCTACACCTTC,CASSLTPKDRGGYTF
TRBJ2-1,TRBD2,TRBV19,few,TGTGCCAGTAGTATAGTGGCCGGACTAGCGGGAGAAAACAATGAGCAGTTCTTC,CASSIVAGLAGENNEQFF
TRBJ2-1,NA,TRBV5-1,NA,TGCGCCAGCAGTGGTGGGAGTAGAGGTAATGAGCAGTTCTTC,CASSGGSRGNEQFF
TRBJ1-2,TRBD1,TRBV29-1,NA,TGCAGCGTTGAGGAACAGGGGATTTTGTCGAGAGGCTACACCTTC,CSVEEQGILSRGYTF
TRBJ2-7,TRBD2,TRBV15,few,TGTGCCACCAGCAGAGATATCCTAGCGGGAGGCTACGAGCAGTACTTC,CATSRDILAGGYEQYF
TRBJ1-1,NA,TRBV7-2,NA,TGTGCCAGCAGCTTAGAACCGACAGTAACTGAAGCTTTCTTT,CASSLEPTVTEAFF
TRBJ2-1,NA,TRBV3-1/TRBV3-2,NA,TGTGCCAGCAGCCAACGGCTAGCCACCTTAGGGGAGCAGTTCTTC,CASSQRLATLGEQFF
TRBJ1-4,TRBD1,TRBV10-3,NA,TGTGCCATCAGTGAGACAGGGGGCGGTACTAATGAAAAACTGTTTTTT,CAISETGGGTNEKLFF
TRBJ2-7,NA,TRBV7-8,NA,TGTGCCAGCAGCTTAGCGCAGGGCCGGGAGCAGTACTTC,CASSLAQGREQYF
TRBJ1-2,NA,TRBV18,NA,TGTGCCAGCTCGCAAAACAGTCCCCAAGCTTCGGAGGAAGGCTACACCTTC,CASSQNSPQASEEGYTF
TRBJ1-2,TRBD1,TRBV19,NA,TGTGCCAGTAGCGGGACAGCGCCCGCTTATGGCTACACCTTC,CASSGTAPAYGYTF
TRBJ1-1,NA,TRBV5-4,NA,TGTGCCAGCAGTACGACTCACACTGAAGCTTTCTTT,CASSTTHTEAFF
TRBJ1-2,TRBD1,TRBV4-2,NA,TGTGCCAGCAGCCGGCCGACAGGGGGCGCCGGTGGCTACACCTTC,CASSRPTGGAGGYTF
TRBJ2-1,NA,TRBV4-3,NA,TGCGCCAGCAGCCAAGTGGAGGGAATCGAGCAGTTCTTC,CASSQVEGIEQFF
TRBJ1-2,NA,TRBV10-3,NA,TGTGCCATCAGCGCCGGTCAAGGTCGTTCGGGTGGCTACACCTTC,CAISAGQGRSGGYTF
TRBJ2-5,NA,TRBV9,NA,TGTGCCAGCAGCGAGATACGGGGGGCGGCGGAGACCCAGTACTTC,CASSEIRGAAETQYF
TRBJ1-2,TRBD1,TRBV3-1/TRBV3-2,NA,TGTGCCAGCAGCCAACTCCGGGACAGGGGGCCCTATGGCTACACCTTC,CASSQLRDRGPYGYTF
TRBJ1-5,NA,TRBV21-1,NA,TGTGCCAGCAGCAATTCATACAGGGTTGGTAATCAGCCCCAGCATTTT,CASSNSYRVGNQPQHF
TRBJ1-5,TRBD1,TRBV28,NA,TGTGCCAGCAGAACCGGGACAGTGGGGCATCAGCCCCAGCATTTT,CASRTGTVGHQPQHF
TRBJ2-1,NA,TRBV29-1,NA,TGCACGGGAAACCGGGCCTCGGCCATCGATGAGCAGTTCTTC,CTGNRASAIDEQFF
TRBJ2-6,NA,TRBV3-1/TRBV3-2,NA,TGTGCCACGGCGAGGATTAGCTCTGGGGCCAACGTCCTGACTTTC,CATARISSGANVLTF
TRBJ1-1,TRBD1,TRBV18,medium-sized,TGTGCCAGCTCACCGAACAGGGGGCAAGCTTTCTTT,CASSPNRGQAFF
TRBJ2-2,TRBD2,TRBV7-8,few,TGTGCCACCCATTACCTAGCGGGAGGTTCAAACACCGGGGAGCTGTTTTTT,CATHYLAGGSNTGELFF
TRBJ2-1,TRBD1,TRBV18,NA,TGTGCCAGCTCGCCCGGGACAGGGCCCAATGAGCAGTTCTTC,CASSPGTGPNEQFF
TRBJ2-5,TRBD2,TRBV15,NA,TGTGCCACCAGCAGAGATGTACTAGCGGGAGCAGAGACCCAGTACTTC,CATSRDVLAGAETQYF
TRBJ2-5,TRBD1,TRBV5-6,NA,TGTGCCAGCAGCCGACAGGGGGCTGGTCAAGAGACCCAGTACTTC,CASSRQGAGQETQYF
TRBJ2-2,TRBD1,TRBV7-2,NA,TGTGCCAGCAGCCGGAATGGACAGGGAGGGAACACCGGGGAGCTGTTTTTT,CASSRNGQGGNTGELFF
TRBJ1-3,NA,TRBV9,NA,TGTGCCAGCAGCGGGGGACTCCCGAGCTCTGGAAACACCATATATTTT,CASSGGLPSSGNTIYF
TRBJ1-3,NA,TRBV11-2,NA,TGTGCCAGCAGCTTAGGACTGACAGTCTCTGGAAACACCATATATTTT,CASSLGLTVSGNTIYF
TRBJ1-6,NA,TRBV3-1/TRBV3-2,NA,TGTGCCAGCAGCCAAGGTCAAAATTCACCCCTCCACTTT,CASSQGQNSPLHF
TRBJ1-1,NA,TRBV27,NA,TGTGCCAGCAGTTTATATGGGTCCGGGTTCACTGAAGCTTTCTTT,CASSLYGSGFTEAFF
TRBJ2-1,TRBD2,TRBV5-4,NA,TGTGCCAGCAGCTCAAGACTAGCGCAAAACCCCAATGAGCAGTTCTTC,CASSSRLAQNPNEQFF